The 8 T cell receptor beta chains given below trace back to one sample, sequenced in a study of blood T cell repertoires in COVID-19. Profiling relied on immunoSEQ multiplex PCR, and the TCRdb table lists in-frame clones only, not all of them. The profile shows under 150,000 clones, approximately 84% of them singletons. The sample comprised peripheral blood. The source is a human donor in a cohort sampled during active COVID-19.

This chain connects TRBV12-5 to TRBJ2-2; tentatively, D is TRBD2 (5 bases). Germline V gives CDR1 LGHNT, CDR2 FRNRAP. Deletions cut 8 bases from V and 0 bases from J, with 13 bases between. This CDR3 is 15 amino acids long. The CDR3 sequence is CASREFGANTGELFF. In nucleotides, the CDR3 is TGTGCTAGTAGGGAGTTCGGGGCGAACACCGGGGAGCTGTTTTTT.

The J gene is TRBJ2-7, the V gene TRBV5-6; D might be TRBD1 (6 bases). Germline CDR1 and CDR2: SGHDT and YYEEEE. The CDR3 is 13 residues long. Between the trimmed V and J ends, which lost 6 bases and 3 bases, there was a span of 13 bases. CDR3 sequence reads: CASTRGFDYEQYF. As DNA, the CDR3 is TGTGCCAGCACAAGGGGGTTCGACTACGAGCAGTACTTC.

This chain joins TRBV7-6 and TRBJ2-3, with 7 positions matching TRBD2. The germline CDR1 and CDR2 sequences are SGHVS and FNYEAQ. The junction had 8 bases not matched to a gene; V was cut back by 5 bases and J by 0 bases. The CDR3 has 16 amino acids. Written as DNA, the CDR3 is TGTGCCAGCAGCAGGCCGGGACTACCTAGCACAGATACGCAGTATTTT. Protein sequence: CASSRPGLPSTDTQYF.

The chain links TRBV19 to TRBJ1-5; 8 bases are shared with TRBD1. Germline V CDR1 and CDR2: LNHDA, SQIVND (reference sequence). Losses at the gene ends were 3 bases for V and 4 bases for J; bases not matched to a gene: 2. This CDR3 spans 14 amino acids. The chain's CDR3 is CASSIRTGNQPQHF. In DNA, the CDR3 is TGTGCCAGTAGTATTCGGACAGGGAATCAGCCCCAGCATTTT.

The V call is TRBV29-1, the J call TRBJ1-2; possibly TRBD1 for D (5 bases). The V gene lost 3 bases and the J gene lost 4 bases, with 15 bases spanning the gap. CDR1 is SQVTM, CDR2 ANQGSEA, per germline. This CDR3 is 14 amino acids long. The CDR3 DNA sequence: TGCAGCGTTGACGGCAGGGAGGGGCCCTATGGCTACACCTTC. Its protein is CSVDGREGPYGYTF.

This CDR3 is CAISEGKGVGEKLFF. In nucleotides, the CDR3 is TGTGCCATCAGTGAAGGGAAGGGAGTCGGGGAAAAACTGTTTTTT. The V gene is TRBV10-3, the J gene TRBJ1-4; no clear D gene. Germline CDR1 and CDR2: ENHRY and SYGVKD. The germline V and J ends were trimmed by 3 bases and 8 bases, with 16 bases remaining between them. The CDR3 runs to 15 residues.

The rearrangement joins TRBV4-1 to TRBJ2-7, with D possibly matching TRBD2 (7 bases). Germline CDR1 reads MGHRA; CDR2 reads YSYEKL. The CDR3 length is 15 residues. V was cut by 5 bases and J by 2 bases, with 16 bases left in between. In DNA, the CDR3 is TGCGCCAGCAGCTACCTGGGGGGGGCCACCTACGAGCAGTACTTC. Amino acid sequence: CASSYLGGATYEQYF.

V and J are TRBV19 and TRBJ1-1; no definite D call. Germline-derived CDR1 and CDR2 are LNHDA and SQIVND (reference sequence). The CDR3 extends over 15 amino acids. The V end was cut by 3 bases, the J end by 2 bases, with 13 bases between. The CDR3 sequence: CASSMRPRENTEAFF. CDR3 sequence (DNA): TGTGCCAGTAGTATGCGCCCCCGGGAAAACACTGAAGCTTTCTTT.